This entry concerns a single T cell receptor (beta chain). The sample originates from a study of blood T cell repertoires in COVID-19. As for the study in general: Sample material is recorded as cDNA or gDNA derived from T cells, B-cell-depleted T cells, or PBMCs.

Authors' analysis steps: Reference gene primer amplification yielded estimated nucleated cell counts. Sequencing used immunoSEQ multiplex PCR; TCRdb keeps in-frame clones, though not all of them. D and trimming come from the DNA, and the V and J calls and clone size come from that table. In the table there are 250,000 to 350,000 clones, approximately 90% of which are singletons. CDR3 length: 16 residues. Germline V gene lookup returns CDR1 MDHEN and CDR2 SYDVKM. V lost 5 bases and J 1 base, leaving 18 bases between the germline ends. The chain recombines TRBV28 with TRBJ2-7, with a tentative D call TRBD1 (8 bases). The origin of this receptor is a man between 18 and 35 years old with active or convalescent COVID-19. The material sequenced was peripheral blood. CDR3 nucleotide sequence: TGTGCCAGCAGTATAAGGACAGGGAGGGGGTCCTACGAGCAGTACTTC. It translates to CASSIRTGRGSYEQYF.